This T cell receptor (beta chain) was identified during a study of memory B cells and T cells in multiple sclerosis. Notes on the study in general: Shared clonotype counts depended on differing compartment clone-set sizes and were normalized.

TCRdb's table, derived via immunoSEQ multiplex PCR, lists solely in-frame clones and lacks some. The top ten hold less than 3.5% of the sample, which has fewer than 40,000 clones, about 82% seen once. Stimulus-free culture yielded autoproliferating CFSE-dim and non-proliferating CFSE-high T cells, each sequenced separately. Replicate wells were pooled after more than 6 days of stimulus-free culture of approximately 5x10^7 CFSE-labeled PBMCs. CFSE at about 0.5 uM labeled the PBMCs, which were then cultured unstimulated. Germline CDR1 and CDR2: MNHEY and SVGAGI. There are 15 residues in the CDR3. V trimming: 5 bases; J trimming: 7 bases; junction bases outside the gene matches: 6. A remark on this clone: Its specificity is unknown.

This receptor was identified in a human donor with multiple sclerosis. This chain connects TRBV6-5 to TRBJ2-1, with 12 bases identical to TRBD2. The sequencing input was PBMCs from blood kept in culture. The CDR3 reads CASSTLAGGGNEQFF. The CDR3 DNA is TGTGCCAGCAGTACACTAGCGGGAGGTGGTAATGAGCAGTTCTTC.